A selection of T cell receptor beta chains follows, all from one sample in a study of blood T cells in healthy people across ages. TCRdb itself ran the 5' RACE reads through MiXCR, one entry per CDR3 protein. The sample yields about 970,000 distinct CDR3 sequences, roughly half seen once. Material for sequencing was blood. The receptor source for this set is a woman aged 55-69 years in good health. Each CDR3 is given without its conserved first and last residue. The order of the fields is J gene, V gene, CDR3 protein.

j_call: TRBJ1-4
v_call: TRBV6-5
cdr3_aa: ASSYGSGENGKLF

j_call: TRBJ2-1
v_call: TRBV29-1
cdr3_aa: SVRTSGSYNEQF

j_call: TRBJ1-1
v_call: TRBV27
cdr3_aa: ASRLRAGVAF

j_call: TRBJ2-3
v_call: TRBV27
cdr3_aa: ASSFRYIRGDTDTQY

j_call: TRBJ1-2
v_call: TRBV7-8
cdr3_aa: ASSLRGTGGNYGYT

j_call: TRBJ1-2
v_call: TRBV2
cdr3_aa: ASSYRTSNYGYT

j_call: TRBJ2-3
v_call: TRBV12-3/TRBV12-4
cdr3_aa: ASSLNAPDTQY

j_call: TRBJ2-1
v_call: TRBV5-1
cdr3_aa: ASSLGTIGGSKQF

j_call: TRBJ1-6
v_call: TRBV7-3
cdr3_aa: ASSLRGSGYNSPLH

j_call: TRBJ2-7
v_call: TRBV5-4
cdr3_aa: ASSLGGGLLYEQY

j_call: TRBJ2-5
v_call: TRBV12-3/TRBV12-4
cdr3_aa: ASSLLALQETQY

j_call: -
v_call: TRBV3-1
cdr3_aa: ASSQGDRVDEQY

j_call: TRBJ2-3
v_call: TRBV5-6
cdr3_aa: ASSLATGGTTDTQY

j_call: TRBJ1-4
v_call: TRBV12-3/TRBV12-4
cdr3_aa: ASSPTGMSEKLF

j_call: TRBJ2-7
v_call: TRBV5-1
cdr3_aa: ASSMTSGNRYNEQY

j_call: TRBJ2-3
v_call: TRBV12-3/TRBV12-4
cdr3_aa: ASSFRSGDPTDTQY

j_call: TRBJ1-1
v_call: TRBV20-1
cdr3_aa: SASHRVTEAF

j_call: TRBJ2-3
v_call: TRBV12-5
cdr3_aa: ASGFTQGRGTDTQY

j_call: -
v_call: TRBV5-1
cdr3_aa: ASRRDLSYEQY

j_call: TRBJ2-1
v_call: TRBV10-3
cdr3_aa: AISSVGEQF

j_call: TRBJ2-7
v_call: TRBV5-6
cdr3_aa: ASSSPGWSREQY

j_call: TRBJ2-7
v_call: TRBV28
cdr3_aa: ASAPVGGFPSYEQY

j_call: TRBJ2-1
v_call: TRBV12-3/TRBV12-4
cdr3_aa: ASHKLRDRVGNEQF

j_call: -
v_call: TRBV30
cdr3_aa: AWSFGQGSYEQY

j_call: -
v_call: TRBV28
cdr3_aa: ASRARVRETQY

j_call: TRBJ2-2
v_call: TRBV28
cdr3_aa: ASSPPGPNTGELF

j_call: TRBJ2-7
v_call: TRBV28
cdr3_aa: ATDRVEAEQY

j_call: -
v_call: TRBV2
cdr3_aa: ASSDPGSAGYEQY

j_call: TRBJ2-7
v_call: TRBV15
cdr3_aa: ATSRDLRRNYEQY

j_call: -
v_call: TRBV28
cdr3_aa: ASSLISRQGEQY

j_call: TRBJ2-2
v_call: TRBV16
cdr3_aa: ASNQWQEASGELF

j_call: TRBJ2-7
v_call: TRBV9
cdr3_aa: ASSPSAGYEQY

j_call: TRBJ2-1
v_call: TRBV6-5
cdr3_aa: ASSPTTDNEQF

j_call: TRBJ2-1
v_call: TRBV9
cdr3_aa: ASRFQF

j_call: TRBJ2-1
v_call: TRBV7-9
cdr3_aa: ASSLWGSGSYNEQF

j_call: TRBJ2-7
v_call: TRBV7-8
cdr3_aa: GTRPRILSYEQY

j_call: TRBJ2-7
v_call: TRBV7-2
cdr3_aa: ASSHNGLASYEQY

j_call: TRBJ2-7
v_call: TRBV7-9
cdr3_aa: ASSSNRGRKQY

j_call: TRBJ2-1
v_call: TRBV5-1
cdr3_aa: ASREGLAGNNEQF

j_call: TRBJ2-1
v_call: TRBV24-1
cdr3_aa: ATSGQGLINEQF

j_call: -
v_call: TRBV3-1
cdr3_aa: ASSQDSATYEQY

j_call: TRBJ1-2
v_call: TRBV20-1
cdr3_aa: IARRDRGYGYT

j_call: TRBJ2-5
v_call: TRBV5-1
cdr3_aa: ASSLHEVGEQY

j_call: TRBJ1-5
v_call: TRBV3-1
cdr3_aa: ASSQTSGHGDPSANQPQH

j_call: TRBJ1-1
v_call: TRBV5-8
cdr3_aa: ASSKGQGATEAF

j_call: TRBJ1-4
v_call: TRBV7-8
cdr3_aa: ASSPRGRGTNEKLF

j_call: TRBJ2-5
v_call: TRBV2
cdr3_aa: ASSNPRIAGEETQY

j_call: TRBJ2-4
v_call: TRBV2
cdr3_aa: ASSYTGGAKNIQY

j_call: TRBJ2-2
v_call: TRBV4-2
cdr3_aa: ASSQDRGVSTGELF

j_call: TRBJ2-3
v_call: TRBV10-3
cdr3_aa: AISEWSGSTDTQY